This note documents a single T cell receptor beta chain sequence. The sample comes from a study of cytomegalovirus exposure and HLA in healthy donors. V was clipped by 6 bases and J by 3 bases; unmatched bases: 9. The germline V gene has CDR1 MDHEN and CDR2 SYDVKM. This CDR3 spans 16 amino acids. 13 Jbeta primers and 60 Vbeta primers were used for the PCR. Assay used: immunoSEQ multiplex PCR; TCRdb lists only in-frame clones, some missing. This table holds about 130,000 clones, around three quarters found once. The sequence derives from a woman between 45 and 65 years old in good health and CMV-seronegative. This rearrangement joins TRBV28 to TRBJ2-1; TRBD2 aligns across 9 bases. Sample: PBMCs. CDR3 amino acids: CASSSGAGGLYNEQFF. The CDR3, as DNA: TGTGCCAGCAGCTCGGGGGCGGGAGGGCTCTACAATGAGCAGTTCTTC.